The 26 T cell receptor beta chains given below trace back to one sample, sequenced in a study of human T cells and chemical hapten exposure. Using its own MiXCR run on the RACE reads, TCRdb lists one record per CDR3 protein. The sample holds approximately 87,000 distinct CDR3 sequences, over 9.5% seen once. The time point is: patch test 2, 6 weeks after DPC sensitization. Treatment given: therapeutic diphenylcyclopropenone sensitization with weekly scalp DPC. Here the sequenced sample was whole blood, taken in connection with sensitization to the hapten diphenylcyclopropenone (DPC). These receptors all stem from a woman aged 40-49 years with alopecia areata. Some clones in this sample may be carry-over from other donors' samples.

Concerning this clonotype itself: One base away lies a much larger clone, so this may be a sequencing read error. The chain recombines TRBV7-9 with TRBJ2-3, with a possible D match to TRBD2 (6 bases). Germline V gene data show CDR1 as SEHNR and CDR2 as FQNEAQ (reference sequence). The germline V and J ends were trimmed by 3 bases and 1 base, with 11 bases remaining between them. This CDR3 contains 15 residues. The CDR3 region has the DNA TGTGCCAGCAGCTTCTCGCGGGACTGCACAGATACGCAGTATTTT. Protein: CASSFSRDCTDTQYF.

This clonotype was observed many times. V is TRBV18 and J is TRBJ2-3, with TRBD2 as a possible D gene (7 bases). Trimming removed 3 bases from V and 4 bases from J, with 17 bases in between. CDR1 is KGHSH and CDR2 is LQKENI in the germline V gene. CDR3 length equals 16 residues. In nucleotides, the CDR3 is TGTGCCAGCTCACCTCTAGTCGGGGGGCTGGCAGATACGCAGTATTTT. The encoded protein is CASSPLVGGLADTQYF.

This clonotype was counted ten times or more. The chain uses TRBV28 and TRBJ1-1; 7 bases fit TRBD1. J lost 1 base, V lost 5 bases, and 7 bases had no gene match. Germline V gene sequence: CDR1 MDHEN, CDR2 SYDVKM. The CDR3 sequence is 15 residues long. The CDR3 protein is CASSATGLPNTEAFF. The DNA of the CDR3 is TGTGCCAGCAGTGCGACAGGGCTTCCGAACACTGAAGCTTTCTTT.

The chain links TRBV5-1 to TRBJ2-1, with D perhaps TRBD1 (6 bases). The germline V and J ends were trimmed by 4 bases and 9 bases, with 17 bases remaining between them. Germline values: CDR1 SGHRS, CDR2 YFSETQ. The CDR3 contains 14 residues. CDR3 in amino acids: CASSLTGGYGEQFF. CDR3 DNA sequence: TGCGCCAGCAGCCTAACTGGGGGCTATGGTGAGCAGTTCTTC.

This clonotype has at least ten counts. The chain joins TRBV7-2 to TRBJ2-7, with a tentative D call TRBD2 (7 bases). Germline V gene sequence: CDR1 SGHTA, CDR2 FQGNSA. The germline V and J ends were trimmed by 5 bases and 3 bases, with 17 bases remaining between them. This CDR3 spans 15 amino acids. The CDR3 coding sequence is TGTGCCAGCAGCCACCGGGGGGCTTCGGTCTACGAGCAGTACTTC. It specifies CASSHRGASVYEQYF.

This chain links TRBV7-2 with TRBJ1-4; a weak D match, TRBD1 (5 bases). Germline V gene sequence: CDR1 SGHTA, CDR2 FQGNSA. Trimming took 2 bases from V and 3 from J, leaving 10 bases between them. The CDR3 totals 15 residues. In nucleotides, the CDR3 is TGTGCCAGCAGCTTATCCCGGGGGTCTAATGAAAAACTGTTTTTT. It translates to CASSLSRGSNEKLFF.

The V and J genes are TRBV20-1 and TRBJ2-1, with 8 positions matching TRBD1. Germline loops: CDR1 DFQATT, CDR2 SNEGSKA (reference sequence). V lost 1 base and J lost 4; bases outside the gene matches: 6. The CDR3 consists of 15 residues. CDR3 loop: CSARVGTGLYNEQFF. DNA of the CDR3: TGCAGTGCTAGAGTCGGGACAGGCTTATACAATGAGCAGTTCTTC.

The chain has TRBV20-1 and TRBJ2-7, with 12 bases matching TRBD1. CDR1 and CDR2 (germline): DFQATT, SNEGSKA (reference sequence). The CDR3 sequence is 16 residues long. V was pared by 3 bases and J by 0 bases, with 6 bases of the junction left unmatched. CDR3 sequence (DNA): TGCAGTGCTAGCCCCTGGGGACAGGGGGCCTCCTACGAGCAGTACTTC. Amino acids: CSASPWGQGASYEQYF.

Only a few counts were recorded for this clonotype. This rearrangement joins TRBV3-1 to TRBJ2-2; a weak D match, TRBD1 (5 bases). The V and J ends lost 0 bases and 6 bases respectively, with 11 bases between them. Germline lookup yields CDR1 LGHDT and CDR2 YNNKEL (reference sequence). This CDR3 has 15 amino acids. DNA of the CDR3: TGTGCCAGCAGCCAAGATGGGGCCGTCTCCGGGGAGCTGTTTTTT. This sequence encodes CASSQDGAVSGELFF.

The rearrangement joins TRBV19 to TRBJ2-1, with 13 positions matching TRBD2. CDR1 and CDR2 (germline): LNHDA, SQIVND (reference sequence). Trimming cost V 5 bases and J 8 bases; bases outside gene matches: 6. The CDR3 sequence is 15 residues long. The CDR3, as DNA: TGTGCCAGTAGTCCACGACTAGCGGGAGGCTATGAGCAGTTCTTC. Amino acid sequence: CASSPRLAGGYEQFF. The full variable domain, with the rest looked up from reference TRBV19 and TRBJ2-1, is DGGITQSPKYLFRKEGQNVTLSCEQNLNHDAMYWYRQDPGQGLRLIYYSQIVNDFQKGDIAEGYSVSREKKESFPLTVTSAQKNPTAFYLCASSPRLAGGYEQFFGPGTRLTVL.

This chain connects TRBV6-1 to TRBJ2-2, with 11 bases fitting TRBD2. The V gene end was trimmed by 6 bases and the J gene end by 6 bases; junction bases not matched to a gene: 6. CDR3 length equals 15 residues. Germline CDR1 MNHNS, CDR2 SASEGT. The CDR3 spells CASRRLAGSPGELFF. DNA for the CDR3: TGTGCCAGCAGAAGACTAGCGGGGAGTCCCGGGGAGCTGTTTTTT.

This clonotype was counted ten times or more. The chain is built from TRBV12-3 or TRBV12-4 and TRBJ2-1, with D perhaps assigned TRBD1 or TRBD2 (6 bases each). The CDR3 spans 14 residues. Trimming removed 5 bases at V and 9 bases at J, with 17 bases between. The CDR3 sequence is CASSGGGPLVEQFF. In DNA form, the CDR3 reads TGTGCCAGCAGTGGAGGGGGGCCTCTGGTTGAGCAGTTCTTC.

This clonotype has at least ten counts. J is TRBJ2-5 and V is TRBV15; TRBD2 matches 11 bases. J lost 5 bases, V lost 3 bases, and 2 bases had no gene match. The CDR3 has 14 amino acids. Per the germline V gene, CDR1 is LNHNV and CDR2 is YYDKDF (reference sequence). The CDR3 DNA reads as TGTGCCACCAGCAGGGGGACTAGCGGCGAGACCCAGTACTTC. Its translation is CATSRGTSGETQYF.

This clonotype was observed many times. CDR3 nucleotide sequence: TGTGCCAGCAGCCCAGGGGGCTTAAGCAATCAGCCCCAGCATTTT. This codes for CASSPGGLSNQPQHF. The V and J genes are TRBV7-9 and TRBJ1-5, with TRBD1 identical over 8 bases. The CDR3 extends over 15 amino acids. V was clipped by 5 bases and J by 1 base; unmatched bases: 4. CDR1 SEHNR and CDR2 FQNEAQ come from the germline V gene (reference sequence).

This clonotype was counted only a few times. The chain recombines TRBV14 with TRBJ1-1; tentatively, D is TRBD1 (6 bases). Trimming shortened V by 4 bases and J by 0 bases, and 9 bases separated the two germline ends. The CDR3 sequence is 14 residues long. Germline CDR1 reads SGHDN; CDR2 reads FVKESK. The DNA of the CDR3 is TGTGCCAGCAGCCCCGGACAGATGAACACTGAAGCTTTCTTT. Protein sequence: CASSPGQMNTEAFF.

There are a few counts of this clonotype. The chain combines TRBV30 with TRBJ2-5; 9 positions match TRBD1. Germline trimming cut 0 bases from V and 3 bases from J; bases unmatched to any gene: 5. Germline V gives CDR1 GTSNPN, CDR2 SVGIG (reference sequence). This CDR3 is 15 amino acids long. The CDR3 coding sequence is TGTGCCTGGAGTGTAAAGGGACAGGGTGAAGAGACCCAGTACTTC. Encoded protein: CAWSVKGQGEETQYF.

This clonotype was recorded many times. The CDR3 spells CASSDGSGGAADTQYF. CDR3 nucleotides: TGTGCCAGCAGTGATGGTAGCGGGGGGGCAGCAGATACGCAGTATTTT. This rearrangement joins TRBV6-4 to TRBJ2-3, with 11 bases identical to TRBD2. With V trimmed by 3 bases and J by 4 bases, 6 bases remained unmatched. In germline, CDR1 is MRHNA, CDR2 SNTAGT. CDR3 length: 16 amino acids.

Many counts were recorded for this clonotype. The chain joins TRBV7-3 to TRBJ1-2; no clear D. Germline assignment: CDR1 SGHTA and CDR2 FQGTGA. The CDR3 is made up of 18 amino acids. Trimming left V 5 bases short and J 0 bases short, with 22 bases between. DNA of the CDR3: TGTGCCAGCAGCCAGAATTCGGACGGGAAGCCCTCTAACTATGGCTACACCTTC. Protein sequence: CASSQNSDGKPSNYGYTF. The whole variable domain, remainder taken from reference TRBV7-3 and TRBJ1-2, is GAGVSQTPSNKVTEKGKYVELRCDPISGHTALYWYRQSLGQGPEFLIYFQGTGAADDSGLPNDRFFAVRPEGSVSTLKIQRTERGDSAVYLCASSQNSDGKPSNYGYTFGSGTRLTVV.

This clonotype has a handful of counts. The rearrangement links TRBV6-1 to TRBJ2-7; possible D gene TRBD1, 5 bases. Trimming left V 3 bases short and J 0 bases short, with 9 bases between. The CDR3 spans 14 residues. The germline V gene has CDR1 MNHNS and CDR2 SASEGT. The chain's CDR3 is CASSETASSYEQYF. The CDR3 coding sequence is TGTGCCAGCAGTGAGACAGCGAGCTCCTACGAGCAGTACTTC.

A few counts support this clonotype. The chain is built from TRBV6-5 and TRBJ2-2; D ambiguous. Deletions cut 0 bases from V and 1 base from J, with 6 bases between. Germline V gene sequence: CDR1 MNHEY, CDR2 SVGAGI. The CDR3 length is 15 residues. The DNA of the CDR3 is TGTGCCAGCAGTTACTCGACACGGAACACCGGGGAGCTGTTTTTT. It codes for CASSYSTRNTGELFF.

This clonotype has only a few counts. The V call is TRBV28, the J call TRBJ1-1, with 7 bases aligning to TRBD1. The CDR3 contains 14 residues. The V and J ends lost 5 bases and 4 bases, in that order; junction bases with no gene match: 7. CDR1 is MDHEN, CDR2 SYDVKM, per germline. This CDR3 reads CASSPYRGGTEAFF. CDR3 DNA: TGTGCCAGCAGTCCTTACAGGGGTGGCACTGAAGCTTTCTTT. The entire variable domain, with the rest obtained from reference TRBV28 and TRBJ1-1, is as follows: DVKVTQSSRYLVKRTGEKVFLECVQDMDHENMFWYRQDPGLGLRLIYFSYDVKMKEKGDIPEGYSVSREKKERFSLILESASTNQTSMYLCASSPYRGGTEAFFGQGTRLTVV.

V is TRBV3-1 and J is TRBJ2-3; 9 bases align to TRBD1. This CDR3 has 16 residues. Germline values: CDR1 LGHDT, CDR2 YNNKEL (reference sequence). The V gene end was trimmed by 4 bases and the J gene end by 0 bases; junction bases not matched to a gene: 5. CDR3 protein: CASSRGDRGSTDTQYF. The CDR3 nucleotides are TGTGCCAGCAGCCGAGGAGACAGGGGGAGCACAGATACGCAGTATTTT.

The genes are TRBV20-1 and TRBJ2-7; D is perhaps TRBD1 or TRBD2 (5 bases each). Trimming removed 3 bases at V and 4 bases at J, with 7 bases between. The germline CDR1 and CDR2 sequences are DFQATT and SNEGSKA (reference sequence). The CDR3 spans 11 residues. Written as DNA, the CDR3 is TGCAGTGCTAGCGAGGGGTACGAGCAGTACTTC. Amino acid sequence: CSASEGYEQYF.

The chain is built from TRBV19 and TRBJ2-2, with TRBD2 matching over 8 bases. The CDR3 consists of 14 residues. Losses at the gene ends were 7 bases for V and 5 bases for J; bases not matched to a gene: 6. Per the germline V gene, CDR1 is LNHDA and CDR2 is SQIVND (reference sequence). The CDR3 is CASTIGRGTGELFF. The CDR3 bases are TGTGCCAGTACCATCGGGAGGGGAACCGGGGAGCTGTTTTTT. The whole variable domain, filled in from reference TRBV19 and TRBJ2-2, reads DGGITQSPKYLFRKEGQNVTLSCEQNLNHDAMYWYRQDPGQGLRLIYYSQIVNDFQKGDIAEGYSVSREKKESFPLTVTSAQKNPTAFYLCASTIGRGTGELFFGEGSRLTVL.

This clonotype was observed many times. The V and J genes are TRBV21-1 and TRBJ2-3; TRBD2 reflects the table's D call only, with no check against the DNA. TRBV21-1 is described as a pseudogene. This CDR3 is built from 17 residues. The CDR3 sequence: CASSKGGLAGGEDTQYF. For the CDR3, the DNA is TGTGCCAGCAGCAAAGGTGGTCTAGCGGGAGGTGAAGATACGCAGTATTTT.

This clonotype was detected ten times or more. This sequence joins TRBV14 and TRBJ1-6, with 8 bases that match TRBD1. Germline values: CDR1 SGHDN, CDR2 FVKESK. V dropped 2 bases and J dropped 6; count of bases not matched to a gene: 3. The CDR3 has 15 amino acids. CDR3 sequence: CASSQRTGTNSPLHF. In DNA form, the CDR3 reads TGTGCCAGCAGCCAACGGACAGGGACTAATTCACCCCTCCACTTT.